The rows below give T cell receptor beta chains drawn from one sample of a study. TCRdb itself ran the RT-PCR reads through MiXCR, one entry per CDR3 protein. The data hold about 700,000 distinct CDR3 sequences, with 13% to 15% observed a single time. Sequencing used memory CD4+ T cells from blood. Receptors originate from a female donor in good health, serving as a healthy control. Both conserved end residues are part of each CDR3. A D gene is named only where the DNA matches it firmly. Clone size appears in some rows only: once, few, many, or a class for an expanded clone.

size: few
V: TRBV7-9
J: TRBJ2-3
D: NA
DNA: TGTGCCAGCGCCCCAGGGGTCCAGGGCGCAGATACGCAGTATTTT
CDR3: CASAPGVQGADTQYF

size: NA
V: TRBV20-1
J: TRBJ2-2
D: TRBD1
DNA: TGCAGTGCGAGTTCCGGGACAGAGGGCACCGGGGAGCTGTTTTTT
CDR3: CSASSGTEGTGELFF

size: many
V: TRBV29-1
J: TRBJ1-5
D: NA
DNA: TGCAGCGTTTCCTCCGGCGCCAATCAGCCCCAGCATTTT
CDR3: CSVSSGANQPQHF

size: few
V: TRBV9
J: TRBJ1-4
D: NA
DNA: TGTGCCAGCAGCAAACAGGGCACTAATGAAAAACTGTTTTTT
CDR3: CASSKQGTNEKLFF

size: NA
V: TRBV2
J: TRBJ2-5
D: TRBD1
DNA: TGTGCCAGCAACGAACAGGGGGCGGATGAGACCCAGTACTTC
CDR3: CASNEQGADETQYF

size: many
V: TRBV7-2
J: TRBJ2-1
D: NA
DNA: TGTGCCAGCAGCTACGGGCCCCTTTACAATGAGCAGTTCTTC
CDR3: CASSYGPLYNEQFF

size: few
V: TRBV11-2
J: TRBJ1-1
D: NA
DNA: TGTGCCAGCAGCTTAGTTGGGGGGACCACTGAAGCTTTCTTT
CDR3: CASSLVGGTTEAFF

size: NA
V: TRBV7-8
J: TRBJ1-4
D: NA
DNA: TGTGCCAGCAGCTTAGAGCCGGGAACTAATGAAAAACTGTTTTTT
CDR3: CASSLEPGTNEKLFF

size: NA
V: TRBV9
J: TRBJ1-1
D: NA
DNA: TGTGCCAGCAGTGCTACCCACGGGGCCCAAAGCCGCACTGAAGCTTTCTTT
CDR3: CASSATHGAQSRTEAFF

size: NA
V: TRBV7-2
J: TRBJ1-5
D: NA
DNA: TGTGCCAGCAGCTTAGCGTGGCAGAGCAATCAGCCCCAGCATTTT
CDR3: CASSLAWQSNQPQHF

size: few
V: TRBV7-9
J: TRBJ2-1
D: NA
DNA: TGTGCCAGCAACCGGGACTCACACTACAATGAGCAGTTCTTC
CDR3: CASNRDSHYNEQFF

size: few
V: TRBV12-5
J: TRBJ2-2
D: NA
DNA: TGTGCTAGTGGTTTGTTCACGGGGAACACCGGGGAGCTGTTTTTT
CDR3: CASGLFTGNTGELFF

size: NA
V: TRBV6-5
J: TRBJ1-1
D: NA
DNA: TGTGCCAGCAGTAGACAGGTTAAGAACACTGAAGCTTTCTTT
CDR3: CASSRQVKNTEAFF

size: many
V: TRBV4-1
J: TRBJ2-4
D: TRBD2
DNA: TGCGCCAGCAGCCGACTAGCGGGAGGGCCAAACATTCAGTACTTC
CDR3: CASSRLAGGPNIQYF

size: NA
V: TRBV10-3
J: TRBJ2-1
D: TRBD2
DNA: TGTGCCATCAGTGGGGGACTAAGCGGAGCGGACAATGAGCAGTTCTTC
CDR3: CAISGGLSGADNEQFF

size: NA
V: TRBV27
J: TRBJ1-3
D: NA
DNA: TGTGCCAGCAGTTTATGGGGGATGTACTCTGGAAACACCATATATTTT
CDR3: CASSLWGMYSGNTIYF

size: NA
V: TRBV18
J: TRBJ2-7
D: NA
DNA: TGTGCCAGCTCACCCCAAGGCAGGGACGAGCAGTACTTC
CDR3: CASSPQGRDEQYF

size: NA
V: TRBV5-5
J: TRBJ1-3
D: NA
DNA: TGTGCCAGCAGCTTGTCGGGGGGCGGTGGAAACACCATATATTTT
CDR3: CASSLSGGGGNTIYF

size: few
V: TRBV7-2
J: TRBJ1-5
D: TRBD1
DNA: TGTGCCAGCAGCTTGAGGACAGGGGCTAGCAATCAGCCCCAGCATTTT
CDR3: CASSLRTGASNQPQHF

size: NA
V: TRBV20-1
J: TRBJ1-5
D: TRBD1
DNA: TGCAGTGCCGGACAGGTCGGACAGCCCCAGCATTTT
CDR3: CSAGQVGQPQHF

size: few
V: TRBV5-5
J: TRBJ1-4
D: NA
DNA: TGTGCCAGCAGACAGGCCCCGACTAATGAAAAACTGTTTTTT
CDR3: CASRQAPTNEKLFF

size: NA
V: TRBV4-3
J: TRBJ2-7
D: NA
DNA: TGCGCCAGCAGCCCCGTGACGGTATTCGACACCGGGGAGCTGTACTTC
CDR3: CASSPVTVFDTGELYF

size: NA
V: TRBV5-4
J: TRBJ1-1
D: NA
DNA: TGTGCCAGCAGCTTGGTATTTACGGACACTGAAGCTTTCTTT
CDR3: CASSLVFTDTEAFF

size: NA
V: TRBV3-1
J: TRBJ2-3
D: TRBD2
DNA: TGTGCCAGCAGCCTCGGGACTAGCGGGAGCCTAGGGACAGATACGCAGTATTTT
CDR3: CASSLGTSGSLGTDTQYF

size: many
V: TRBV29-1
J: TRBJ2-3
D: NA
DNA: TGCAGCGAACTTAGTGTCCGGAGAGAGCAGTATTTT
CDR3: CSELSVRREQYF

size: NA
V: TRBV20-1
J: TRBJ2-3
D: TRBD2
DNA: TGCAGTGCTACCTCACTCGCTAGCGGGACTACACAAGATACGCAGTATTTT
CDR3: CSATSLASGTTQDTQYF

size: few
V: TRBV5-6
J: TRBJ1-1
D: NA
DNA: TGTGCCAGCAGCTTGGGGTACCGGAACACTGAAGCTTTCTTT
CDR3: CASSLGYRNTEAFF

size: many
V: TRBV30
J: TRBJ2-3
D: NA
DNA: TGTGCCTGGAGTGTAGACCCACTAGAAGATACGCAGTATTTT
CDR3: CAWSVDPLEDTQYF

size: few
V: TRBV20-1
J: TRBJ2-2
D: TRBD2
DNA: TGCAGTGTTAGGCTCTTAGCGGGAGCTGTCACCGGGGAGCTGTTTTTT
CDR3: CSVRLLAGAVTGELFF

size: many
V: TRBV7-2
J: TRBJ2-5
D: TRBD2
DNA: TGTGCCAGCAGCTTAGCGGTGCGGGAGGAAGAGACCCAGTACTTC
CDR3: CASSLAVREEETQYF

size: few
V: TRBV7-3
J: TRBJ2-5
D: NA
DNA: TGTGCCAGCAGTGTTCCGGGGATCCAAGAGACCCAGTACTTC
CDR3: CASSVPGIQETQYF

size: NA
V: TRBV27
J: TRBJ2-2
D: NA
DNA: TGTGCCAGCAGTTCCCAAGGGGGGAGGAAAAACACCGGGGAGCTGTTTTTT
CDR3: CASSSQGGRKNTGELFF

size: NA
V: TRBV4-3
J: TRBJ2-3
D: NA
DNA: TGCGCCAGCAGCCAAGGCCAAGGGAAAGGGGATACGCAGTATTTT
CDR3: CASSQGQGKGDTQYF

size: few
V: TRBV6-2/TRBV6-3
J: TRBJ2-7
D: TRBD1
DNA: TGTGCCAGCAGTGTCGGGACAGGGCAAATGAACTTC
CDR3: CASSVGTGQMNF

size: few
V: TRBV5-5
J: TRBJ1-2
D: TRBD1
DNA: TGTGCCAGCAGTATGGCGGGGGGACAGGGGCAATCCTATGGCTACACCTTC
CDR3: CASSMAGGQGQSYGYTF

size: many
V: TRBV20-1
J: TRBJ1-1
D: TRBD1
DNA: TGCAGTGCTTGGGACAGGAAGAACACTGAAGCTTTCTTT
CDR3: CSAWDRKNTEAFF

size: many
V: TRBV6-5
J: TRBJ1-6
D: NA
DNA: TGTGCCAGCAGTTACTCTAGCCCGGGACAACGGTTAAATTCACCCCTCCACTTT
CDR3: CASSYSSPGQRLNSPLHF

size: NA
V: TRBV7-2
J: TRBJ1-5
D: NA
DNA: TGTGCCAGCAGCCTAACCGGGACGGTCGTTTTTTTT
CDR3: CASSLTGTVVFF

size: NA
V: TRBV5-6
J: TRBJ1-1
D: NA
DNA: TGTGCCAGCAGCTTGGCCATAAATTGGGTGCCAGGTGAAGCTTTCTTT
CDR3: CASSLAINWVPGEAFF

size: few
V: TRBV20-1
J: TRBJ2-3
D: NA
DNA: TGCAGTGCTAGAGCCGGGACTGGAGGGCGGGATACGCAGTATTTT
CDR3: CSARAGTGGRDTQYF

size: many
V: TRBV20-1
J: TRBJ2-7
D: NA
DNA: TGCAGTTCTACTCGGGGGACCAGGAGATACGAGCAGTACTTC
CDR3: CSSTRGTRRYEQYF

size: few
V: TRBV12-3/TRBV12-4
J: TRBJ1-2
D: TRBD1
DNA: TGTGCCAGCAGCCCCTTACAGGGGGCATTTCGGGATGGCTACACCTTC
CDR3: CASSPLQGAFRDGYTF

size: NA
V: TRBV12-5
J: TRBJ1-1
D: NA
DNA: TGTGCTAGTGGCCATTGGGACCGCCCGACTGAAGCTTTCTTT
CDR3: CASGHWDRPTEAFF

size: NA
V: TRBV4-2
J: TRBJ2-3
D: TRBD1
DNA: TGTGCCAGCAGCCAGAGCAGGGGGCGCGGCGACACCGGGGAGCAAGATACGCAGTATTTT
CDR3: CASSQSRGRGDTGEQDTQYF

size: many
V: TRBV12-3/TRBV12-4
J: TRBJ2-1
D: TRBD2
DNA: TGTGCCAGCAGTTTGATTAGCGGGGGGACCTACAATGAGCAGTTCTTC
CDR3: CASSLISGGTYNEQFF

size: few
V: TRBV30
J: TRBJ1-6
D: NA
DNA: TGTGCCTGGAGTGTAATTTCAGGACCCCTCCACTTT
CDR3: CAWSVISGPLHF

size: many
V: TRBV6-5
J: TRBJ2-7
D: TRBD1
DNA: TGTGCCAGCAGGCCGGATGGGACAGAAAACCCCTACGAGCAGTACTTC
CDR3: CASRPDGTENPYEQYF

size: NA
V: TRBV27
J: TRBJ1-1
D: TRBD1
DNA: TGTGCCAGCAGTCTCCAGGGGGTAGGTATCACTGAAGCTTTCTTT
CDR3: CASSLQGVGITEAFF